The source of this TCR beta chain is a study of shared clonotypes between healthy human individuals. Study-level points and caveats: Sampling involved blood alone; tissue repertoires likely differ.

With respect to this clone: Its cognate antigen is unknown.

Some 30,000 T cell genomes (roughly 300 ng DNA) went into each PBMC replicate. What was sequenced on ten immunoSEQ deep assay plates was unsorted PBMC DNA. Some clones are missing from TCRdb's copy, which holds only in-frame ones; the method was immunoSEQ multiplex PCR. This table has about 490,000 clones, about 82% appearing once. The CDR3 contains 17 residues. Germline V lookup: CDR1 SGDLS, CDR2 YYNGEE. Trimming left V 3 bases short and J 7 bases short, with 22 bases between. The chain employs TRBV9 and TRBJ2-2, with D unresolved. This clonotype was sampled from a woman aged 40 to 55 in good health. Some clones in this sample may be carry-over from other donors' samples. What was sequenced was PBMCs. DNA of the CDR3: TGTGCCAGCAGCGCCTACACGAACACTGGAGCCGGCGGGGAGCTGTTTTTT. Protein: CASSAYTNTGAGGELFF. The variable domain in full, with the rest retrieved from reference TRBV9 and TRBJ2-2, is DSGVTQTPKHLITATGQRVTLRCSPRSGDLSVYWYQQSLDQGLQFLIQYYNGEERAKGNILERFSAQQFPDLHSELNLSSLELGDSALYFCASSAYTNTGAGGELFFGEGSRLTVL.